This TCR beta chain appears in the sequencing data of a study of T-cell reconstitution after alpha-beta-depleted transplantation in children. Study-wide results and caveats: Surviving recipient cells, namely T cells and thymic progenitors, were the source of high day-60 TCRbeta diversity in some patients. Several hundred expanded graft clones reportedly supplied alpha-beta T cells about two months after transplant.

This CDR3 is 17 amino acids long. Germline CDR1 and CDR2: LGHNA and YSLEER. After removal of 1 base from V and 2 bases from J, the junction contained 3 bases not matched to a gene. To note about this clonotype: The antigen is unknown.

TCRbeta library preparation incorporated unique molecular identifiers. TCRdb recomputed calls from the PCR reads with MiXCR, one row per CDR3 protein. The repertoire holds approximately 300,000 distinct CDR3 sequences, with around a tenth as singletons. This TCR came from a boy in the first two years of life with acute myeloid leukemia, due to receive a stem cell transplant. This chain joins TRBV4-3 and TRBJ1-3; 12 positions agree with TRBD1. The material was PBMCs, obtained before TCRalphabeta/CD19-depleted stem cell transplant. The CDR3 spells CASSQAGTGGPGNTIYF. The CDR3 DNA reads TGCGCCAGCAGCCAAGCCGGGACAGGGGGCCCTGGAAACACCATATATTTT.